This TCR beta chain was identified in a study of T cell responses to AZD1222 COVID-19 vaccine. Overall study results and limits: After two AZD1222 doses, spike-specific TCR breadth and depth rose versus day 0. Baseline seropositives among AZD1222 recipients totaled only five or six.

Remarks on this clone: Its antigen is unknown.

CDR1 is GTSNPN and CDR2 is SVGIG in the germline V gene (reference sequence). This CDR3 has 13 residues. V trimming: 4 bases; J trimming: 1 base; junction bases outside the gene matches: 3. The protocol was immunoSEQ multiplex PCR, while the TCRdb copy is restricted to in-frame clones and leaves out a portion. Among roughly 150,000 clones listed, around 93% were seen once. The clonotype comes from an adult who received the AZD1222 COVID-19 vaccine. This specimen consisted of peripheral blood, obtained 28 days after the second AZD1222 dose. The chain combines TRBV30 with TRBJ1-1, with TRBD1 matching 7 bases. CDR3 sequence (DNA): TGTGCCTGGACCGGGACAGAGAACACTGAAGCTTTCTTT. Its protein product is CAWTGTENTEAFF.